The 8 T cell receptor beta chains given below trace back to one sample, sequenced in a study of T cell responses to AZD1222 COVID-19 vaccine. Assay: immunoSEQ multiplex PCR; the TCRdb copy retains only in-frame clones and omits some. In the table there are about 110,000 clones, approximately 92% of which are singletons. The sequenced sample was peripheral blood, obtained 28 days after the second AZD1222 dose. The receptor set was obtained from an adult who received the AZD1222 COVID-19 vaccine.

In DNA, the CDR3 is TGTGCCAGCAGCCTCGTGGGTGGCGGGGGGGCAGATACGCAGTATTTT. This translates into CASSLVGGGGADTQYF. The chain has TRBV21-1 and TRBJ2-3; no DNA check was done on the table's D call, TRBD2. TRBV21-1 is termed a pseudogene. The CDR3 spans 16 residues.

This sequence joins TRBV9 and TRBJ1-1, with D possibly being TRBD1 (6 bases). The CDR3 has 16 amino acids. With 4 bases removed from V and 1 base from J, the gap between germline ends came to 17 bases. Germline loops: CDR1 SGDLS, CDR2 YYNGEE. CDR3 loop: CASSPGRGRGNTEAFF. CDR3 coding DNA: TGTGCCAGCAGCCCAGGGCGGGGGCGCGGGAACACTGAAGCTTTCTTT.

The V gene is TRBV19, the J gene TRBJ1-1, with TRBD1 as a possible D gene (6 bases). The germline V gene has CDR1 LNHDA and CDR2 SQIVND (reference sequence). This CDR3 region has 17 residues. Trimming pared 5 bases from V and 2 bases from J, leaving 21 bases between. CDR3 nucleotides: TGTGCCAGTAGTCTCTCCTTTGGGGCAGGGGCCAACACTGAAGCTTTCTTT. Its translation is CASSLSFGAGANTEAFF.

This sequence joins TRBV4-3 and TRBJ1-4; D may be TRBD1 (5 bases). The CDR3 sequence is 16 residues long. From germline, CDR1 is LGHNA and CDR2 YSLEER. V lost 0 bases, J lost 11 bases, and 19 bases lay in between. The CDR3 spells CASSQDYAPPGRKLFF. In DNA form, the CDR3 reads TGCGCCAGCAGCCAAGATTATGCCCCACCAGGGCGGAAACTGTTTTTT.

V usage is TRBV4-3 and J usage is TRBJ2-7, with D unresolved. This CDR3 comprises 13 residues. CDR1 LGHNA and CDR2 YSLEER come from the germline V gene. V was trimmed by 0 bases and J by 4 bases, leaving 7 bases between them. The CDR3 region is CASSQDRWYEQYF. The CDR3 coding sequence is TGCGCCAGCAGCCAAGATAGGTGGTACGAGCAGTACTTC.

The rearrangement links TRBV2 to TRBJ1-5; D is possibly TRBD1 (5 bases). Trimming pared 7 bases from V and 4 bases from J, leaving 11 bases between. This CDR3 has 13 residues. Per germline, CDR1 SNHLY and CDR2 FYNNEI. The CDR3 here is CASTRDPNQPQHF. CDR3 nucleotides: TGTGCCAGCACCAGGGACCCAAATCAGCCCCAGCATTTT.

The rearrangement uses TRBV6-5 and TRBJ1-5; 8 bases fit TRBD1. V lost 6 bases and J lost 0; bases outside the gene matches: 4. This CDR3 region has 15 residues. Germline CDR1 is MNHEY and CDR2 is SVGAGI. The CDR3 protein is CASSVTGGSNQPQHF. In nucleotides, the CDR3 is TGTGCCAGCAGCGTAACAGGGGGTAGCAATCAGCCCCAGCATTTT.

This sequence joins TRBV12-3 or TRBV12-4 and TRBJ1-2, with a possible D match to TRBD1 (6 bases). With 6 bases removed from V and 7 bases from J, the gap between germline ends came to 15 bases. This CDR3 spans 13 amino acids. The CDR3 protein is CASRDSHASGYTF. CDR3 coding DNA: TGTGCCAGCAGGGACAGTCATGCGAGTGGCTACACCTTC.